The source of this T cell receptor (beta chain) is a study of CD8 T cells in Susac syndrome. Study summary: When blood was drawn, patients with Susac syndrome were on intravenous immunoglobulin alone, on corticosteroids, or therapy-naive.

The T cells that were sequenced for TCR beta were CD8+ and CD4+ cells from blood. Negative isolation yielded the CD8+ and CD4+ T cells, while FACS enriched the TEMRA cells. Reverse transcription used roughly 0.5 to 1 ug RNA and random hexamers. TCR beta CDR3 was amplified by immunoSEQ covering 54 Vbeta and 13 Jbeta. A single record per CDR3 protein comes from TCRdb applying MiXCR to the immunoSEQ multiplex PCR reads. The sample lists some 150,000 distinct CDR3 sequences, about 95% occurring once. The CDR3 length is 14 residues. V was clipped by 3 bases and J by 1 base, with 9 bases between them. CDR1 is SEHNR and CDR2 is FQNEAQ in the germline V gene (reference sequence).

This receptor was identified in a human donor with Susac syndrome. The sequenced sample consisted of CD4+ T cells from PBMCs. This chain uses TRBV7-9 with TRBJ2-5; D is unresolved. CDR3 residues: CASSLVRVQETQYF. The CDR3 region has the DNA TGTGCCAGCAGCTTGGTTCGGGTCCAAGAGACCCAGTACTTC.